This TCR beta chain originates from a study of shared clonotypes between healthy human individuals. Positive CCR7 selection of CD45RO-negative cells yielded the naive CD8 cells, and terminally differentiated effector memory CD45RA+ cells were excluded. The study's findings and limits: In the sorted subsets, rarefaction showed sequencing was incomplete despite large depth. Naive subsets usually exceeded memory subsets in estimated richness. Generation of non-shared clonotypes was less probable than generation of clonotypes shared by all four donors.

Generated by immunoSEQ multiplex PCR, the TCRdb table keeps only in-frame clones and is missing some. The sample records around 2,000,000 clones, 85% to 95% being singletons. Notes on this clone: Its antigen is as yet unknown.

Germline CDR1 GTSNPN, CDR2 SVGIG (reference sequence). V was cut by 1 base and J by 3 bases, with 9 bases left in between. The CDR3 sequence is 13 residues long. V is TRBV30 and J is TRBJ1-1; D is possibly TRBD1 (5 bases). The clonotype was recovered from a man younger than 35 in good health. The sequenced sample was naive CD8+ T cells sorted from blood. The CDR3: CAWSADSDTEAFF. CDR3 nucleotide sequence: TGTGCCTGGAGTGCCGACAGCGACACTGAAGCTTTCTTT.